This paragraph reports one TCR beta chain. Its antigen remains unidentified. No quality values exist for individual bases; no much larger clone is one base distant. The sample belongs to a study of blood T cell repertoires in COVID-19 (TCRdb year 2020). Study-level background: Samples from collaborators originated in the United States, Italy and Spain and spanned both the acute and convalescent phases of COVID-19. Where available, HLA class I and class II types were taken from metadata supplied by the sample provider and were not determined by assay-based typing. The repertoires were made available in a free public database intended to serve as a resource for research on the immune response to SARS-CoV-2. The samples were drawn from the first 160 participants of the ongoing ImmuneRACE study and from 950 to 1,500 subjects provided by 6 global collaborators. Nearly every sample came with metadata listing a de-identified subject ID, COVID-19 status, age in years and sex. Subjects who had been exposed to COVID-19, were actively infected with it, or had recovered from it provided the deeply sampled blood TCRbeta repertoires that made up the dataset. The material from the prospective study consisted of cDNA or gDNA derived from T cells, B-cell-depleted T cells, or PBMCs. Here is what the overall study found, with its caveats: The amount of clinical and demographic metadata varied by source and participant and was provided uncurated.

Based on the germline V gene (reference sequence), the CDR1 and CDR2 sequences are MNHNY and SVGAGI. Measured from the cysteine to the phenylalanine, the CDR3 is 14 residues long. CDR3 DNA only is kept here, 42 bases in frame from base 1. The junction shows trimming of 7 bases on V and 4 bases on J, plus 14 bases between the germline ends. TCRbeta CDR3 regions were amplified from genomic DNA by means of the immunoSEQ Assay, a bias-controlled multiplex PCR. In the original analysis: The number of nucleated cells in each sample was estimated from the amplification of reference gene primers within the assay. To quantify the absolute abundance of each unique TCRbeta CDR3 rearrangement, sequence reads were collapsed and filtered. For each sample, productive Simpson clonality was calculated as the square root of Simpson's diversity index across productive rearrangements. The table comes from immuneACCESS by way of TCRdb, which keeps in-frame sequences with V and J called. Part of the clones is missing from these tables; in studies checked, under half for an unresolved V gene and the rest for unknown reasons. V, J and clone size were drawn from that table, and D and trimming were deduced from the DNA. This sample is represented by roughly 20,000 clones; over 90% of them were singletons. Approximately 4% of the sample is taken by the ten largest.

Each collaborating institution followed its own protocols to collect whole blood in K2EDTA tubes. For TCRbeta analysis, collaborators shipped samples as frozen whole blood, isolated PBMCs, or DNA extracted from either of those sample types. The sequence is built from TRBV6-6 and TRBJ2-1; TRBD1 could be the D gene, as 5 bases match. The receptor was derived from a woman in her forties or fifties with active COVID-19. The sequenced material came from peripheral blood. The DNA is as follows: TGTGCCAGCACCAAAGGGGCAGGTTACAATGAGCAGTTCTTC. Translated, it reads CASTKGAGYNEQFF.